The subject of this entry is one TCR beta chain. Its target is not known. The record originates from a study of cytomegalovirus exposure and HLA in healthy donors. Whole-study results and caveats: The later analysis indicated that the majority of CMV-associated TCR beta chains appeared HLA-restricted. 150 or so TCR beta chains were listed as cytomegalovirus-associated. It was reported in a later analysis that an Asian-associated ancestry cluster showed fewer N-insertions than the roughly 670-donor mean.

PCR primers comprised 60 Vbeta and 13 Jbeta primers. Generated by immunoSEQ multiplex PCR, the TCRdb table keeps only in-frame clones and is missing some. This table has around 130,000 clones, 70% to 75% appearing once. This CDR3 contains 17 residues. Germline V gives CDR1 MDHEN, CDR2 SYDVKM. Losses at the gene ends were 6 bases for V and 5 bases for J; bases not matched to a gene: 18. This TCR derives from a woman aged 40 to 55 in good health and CMV-seropositive. This chain links TRBV28 with TRBJ1-2, with 7 bases identical to TRBD1. The sample taken for sequencing was PBMCs. CDR3 residues: CASSQTGTEELRYGYTF. The DNA for the CDR3 is TGTGCCAGCAGCCAAACCGGGACAGAGGAGCTCCGGTATGGCTACACCTTC.